This T cell receptor (beta chain) is drawn from a study of blood T cell repertoires in COVID-19. Study information: Sources were T cells, B-cell-depleted T cells, or PBMCs; the material itself was cDNA or gDNA.

This CDR3 contains 17 residues. V lost 0 bases, J lost 0 bases, and 5 bases stayed unmatched. The V gene's germline CDR1 is SGHVS and CDR2 FQNEAQ. Method: immunoSEQ multiplex PCR; TCRdb's copy keeps in-frame clones and lacks some. Of fewer than 80,000 clones in the sample, approximately 80% were seen once. V gene TRBV7-8 combines with J gene TRBJ1-1, with 9 bases aligning to TRBD1. The sequenced sample was peripheral blood. The sequence came from a woman aged 80 or over with acute or convalescent COVID-19. Here the CDR3 DNA reads TGTGCCAGCAGCTTAGCCGGGACAGGGTCCATGAACACTGAAGCTTTCTTT. Protein: CASSLAGTGSMNTEAFF.